This T cell receptor beta chain was found in a study of shared clonotypes between healthy human individuals. Germline V gene lookup returns CDR1 SEHNR and CDR2 FQNEAQ (reference sequence). The CDR3 covers 13 residues. V lost 6 bases and J lost 6; bases outside the gene matches: 7. This table comes from immunoSEQ multiplex PCR, and its TCRdb copy is limited to in-frame clones, with some not included. The sample includes roughly 570,000 clones, 98% of them seen just once. In the naive CD8 group, cells lacked CD45RO and were positively selected for CCR7, so terminally differentiated effector memory CD45RA+ cells were left out. Donation came from healthy HIV-negative adults that had no recent acute infections or vaccinations.

The sample consisted of naive CD8+ T cells sorted from blood. J is TRBJ1-1 and V is TRBV7-9, with 7 bases matching TRBD1. The sequence derives from a young man in good health. The CDR3 protein is CASRTTGMAEAFF. The CDR3 DNA reads as TGTGCCAGCAGAACGACAGGGATGGCTGAAGCTTTCTTT.